This T cell receptor (beta chain) was profiled in a study of shared clonotypes between healthy human individuals. Naive CD8 isolation took CD45RO-negative cells positively selected for CCR7 and excluded terminally differentiated effector memory CD45RA+ cells. Study-level results: With a few donors compared, about 5.2% of naive CD4 clonotypes were shared. An expected dependence of interdonor clonotype sharing on sequencing depth was noted.

Note on this clone: What it recognizes is unknown.

Every subset's genomic DNA went evenly onto several immunoSEQ plates. The repertoire was sequenced with immunoSEQ multiplex PCR; TCRdb's copy has only in-frame clones and lacks some. Of approximately 1.9 million clones detected, roughly 95% appear once; the ten largest clones hold about 1.7%. V lost 2 bases and J lost 0; bases outside the gene matches: 3. The CDR3 extends over 15 amino acids. CDR1 is SGHVS and CDR2 is FQNEAQ in the germline V gene. The V gene is TRBV7-8, the J gene TRBJ1-1; 7 bases align to TRBD1. Sequencing input: naive CD8+ T cells from PBMCs. The TCR was taken from a man younger than 35 in good health. Some clones in this sample may be carry-over from other donors' samples. CDR3 residues: CASSLKGAVNTEAFF. The CDR3 bases are TGTGCCAGCAGCTTAAAGGGGGCGGTGAACACTGAAGCTTTCTTT.